This TCR beta chain was obtained from a study of Ad26.COV2.S vaccination and SARS-CoV-2 variants. The CDR3 consists of 18 residues. Trimming removed 0 bases from V and 0 bases from J, with 16 bases in between. Germline CDR1 reads SGHDN; CDR2 reads FVKESK. Treatment specified: over 15 received Ad26.COV2.S at low or high dose, single or two shots; about 5 received placebo; per-sample allocation not given. The investigators took samples on day 63 after the first vaccine or placebo injection. TCRdb keeps only in-frame clones here, not all; method: immunoSEQ multiplex PCR. The profile covers 440,000 or so clones, with less than 95% appearing a single time and 4.3% taken by the ten largest.

Material: peripheral blood, obtained in a trial of Ad26.COV2.S vaccine versus placebo. J is TRBJ2-3 and V is TRBV14; D call uncertain. This sequence was found in a person between 18 and 59 years old who received the Ad26.COV2.S COVID-19 vaccine or a placebo. CDR3 in amino acids: CASSQDRPLSTSTDTQYF. CDR3 nucleotide sequence: TGTGCCAGCAGCCAAGATCGACCCCTTTCTACTAGCACAGATACGCAGTATTTT.